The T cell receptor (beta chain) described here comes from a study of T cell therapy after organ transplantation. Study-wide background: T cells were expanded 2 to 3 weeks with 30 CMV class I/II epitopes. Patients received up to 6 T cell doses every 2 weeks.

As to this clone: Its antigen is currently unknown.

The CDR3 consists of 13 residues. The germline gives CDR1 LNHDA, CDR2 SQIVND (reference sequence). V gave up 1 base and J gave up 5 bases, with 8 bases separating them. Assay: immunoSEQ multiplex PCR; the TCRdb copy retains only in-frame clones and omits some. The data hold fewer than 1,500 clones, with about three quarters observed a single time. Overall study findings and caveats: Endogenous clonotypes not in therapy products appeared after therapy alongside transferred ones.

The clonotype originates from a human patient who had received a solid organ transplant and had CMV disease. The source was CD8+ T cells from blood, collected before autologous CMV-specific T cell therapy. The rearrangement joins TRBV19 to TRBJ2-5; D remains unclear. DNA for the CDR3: TGTGCCAGTAGTATAGGGCCGGTGGAGACCCAGTACTTC. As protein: CASSIGPVETQYF.